This TCR beta chain was sequenced in a study of beta chain features in type 1 diabetes. About the research overall: Across the samples, about 110,000,000 sorted cells were examined in total. Study results and limitations: There was a moderate but significant shortening of TCRB CDR3s in all four CD4+ subsets of Type 1 diabetes patients.

Points on this clone: Its antigen is unknown.

What was sequenced were expressed TCRB transcripts, since all of the isolated RNA had been reverse transcribed. The table came from immunoSEQ multiplex PCR; TCRdb's copy has only in-frame clones and leaves some out. The table lists about 640,000 clones, over 10% of them singletons. Trimming pared 8 bases from V and 3 bases from J, leaving 7 bases between. Germline V CDR1 and CDR2: SNHLY, FYNNEI. CDR3 length: 11 residues. This sequence originates from a man aged 30 to 39 with type 1 diabetes. What was sequenced was naive CD4+ T cells from blood. This chain joins TRBV2 and TRBJ1-1; tentatively, D is TRBD1 (6 bases). The CDR3 nucleotides are TGTGCCAGCCAGGGGTACACTGAAGCTTTCTTT. Residues: CASQGYTEAFF.